Following are 19 T cell receptor beta chains from one sample sequenced in a study of T-cell reconstitution after alpha-beta-depleted transplantation in children. The library targeted TCRbeta and was prepared with unique molecular identifiers. TCRdb recomputed calls from the PCR reads with MiXCR, one row per CDR3 protein. The sample includes roughly 590,000 distinct CDR3 sequences, roughly 15% of them seen just once. The sample here was PBMCs from the stem cell graft donor, taken from the stem cell graft. The receptors here all came from a human donor who donated a stem cell graft to a child with acute myeloid leukemia.

This clonotype was observed a few times. The DNA of the CDR3 is TGCGCCAGCCGGGAGACAGAAGGTGAAAAACTGTTTTTT. It translates to CASRETEGEKLFF. V is TRBV4-1 and J is TRBJ1-4, with a tentative D call TRBD1 (5 bases). This CDR3 spans 13 amino acids. Trimming stripped 8 bases from V and 7 bases from J, with 14 bases between. Germline V gene lookup returns CDR1 MGHRA and CDR2 YSYEKL.

This clonotype was detected only a few times. The rearrangement uses TRBV10-2 and TRBJ2-1; 7 nucleotides line up with TRBD1. J was trimmed by 3 bases and V by 2 bases; bases with no gene match: 4. Germline CDR1 and CDR2: WSHSY and SAAADI. This CDR3 has 15 residues. CDR3 in DNA: TGCGCCAGCAGTGAGAGGGCAGGGGGCTACAATGAGCAGTTCTTC. It codes for CASSERAGGYNEQFF.

This clonotype was observed at least ten times. V is TRBV29-1 and J is TRBJ2-7; no reliable D call. This CDR3 has 12 amino acids. Germline-derived CDR1 and CDR2 are SQVTM and ANQGSEA. Trimming took off 4 bases at V and 2 bases at J, with 9 bases between the two ends. The CDR3 coding sequence is TGCAGCGTTGCCTGGCCACCCTACGAGCAGTACTTC. This encodes CSVAWPPYEQYF.

The V and J genes are TRBV2 and TRBJ2-1, with 7 bases aligning to TRBD2. With 8 bases clipped from V and 0 bases from J, the junction kept 7 bases outside the gene matches. This CDR3 is 15 amino acids long. Germline V gene sequence: CDR1 SNHLY, CDR2 FYNNEI. The CDR3 region is CASRRGLSSYNEQFF. CDR3 sequence (DNA): TGTGCCAGCCGGCGGGGGTTGAGCTCCTACAATGAGCAGTTCTTC.

The sample holds many counts of this clonotype. The genes are TRBV29-1 and TRBJ1-2; D unresolved. From germline, CDR1 is SQVTM and CDR2 ANQGSEA. The CDR3 sequence is 12 residues long. V lost 5 bases to trimming and J lost 6 bases, with 13 bases between them. In DNA form, the CDR3 reads TGCAGCGTTATGATAGGTATCCATGGCTACACCTTC. Its translation: CSVMIGIHGYTF.

In this sample, this clonotype turned up many times. The gene calls are TRBV7-2 and TRBJ2-3, with 8 nucleotides matching TRBD1. Germline V gene lookup returns CDR1 SGHTA and CDR2 FQGNSA. The CDR3 consists of 16 residues. J was trimmed by 5 bases and V by 4 bases; bases with no gene match: 11. CDR3 region: CASSWTGTTAQDTQYF. Here the CDR3 DNA reads TGTGCCAGCAGCTGGACAGGGACAACGGCACAAGATACGCAGTATTTT.

The chain employs TRBV7-9 and TRBJ2-1, with D possibly being TRBD1 or TRBD2 (5 bases each). CDR3 length: 15 amino acids. V lost 5 bases and J 2 bases, leaving 13 bases between the germline ends. CDR1 and CDR2 from the germline V gene are SEHNR and FQNEAQ (reference sequence). CDR3 region: CASSPLVGAYNEQFF. The CDR3 DNA follows: TGTGCCAGCAGCCCCTTGGTGGGGGCCTACAATGAGCAGTTCTTC.

This clonotype came up a few times. The chain is built from TRBV9 and TRBJ1-6; D unclear. V lost 2 bases to trimming and J lost 3 bases, with 3 bases between them. The CDR3 length is 13 residues. Germline loops: CDR1 SGDLS, CDR2 YYNGEE. For the CDR3, the DNA is TGTGCCAGCAGCGTCATCTATAATTCACCCCTCCACTTT. The encoded protein is CASSVIYNSPLHF.

The sample holds a few counts of this clonotype. DNA for the CDR3: TGTGCCAGCAGCTCATCCCCGCTAGTCTACGAGCAGTACTTC. Amino acids: CASSSSPLVYEQYF. The chain carries TRBV7-8 and TRBJ2-7; D is undetermined. V lost 4 bases to trimming and J lost 3 bases, with 13 bases between them. Per germline, CDR1 SGHVS and CDR2 FQNEAQ. The CDR3 contains 14 residues. The full variable domain, in which reference TRBV7-8 and TRBJ2-7 provide the parts outside the CDR3, is GAGVSQSPRYKVAKRGQDVALRCDPISGHVSLFWYQQALGQGPEFLTYFQNEAQLDKSGLPSDRFFAERPEGSVSTLKIQRTQQEDSAVYLCASSSSPLVYEQYFGPGTRLTVT.

The chain is built from TRBV5-1 and TRBJ1-2; no firm D call. There are 16 residues in the CDR3. V lost 0 bases to trimming and J lost 3 bases, with 15 bases between them. CDR1 and CDR2 from the germline V gene are SGHRS and YFSETQ. CDR3 loop: CASSLEGEGLDYGYTF. The DNA for the CDR3 is TGCGCCAGCAGCTTGGAAGGTGAGGGTCTCGACTATGGCTACACCTTC.

This clonotype was seen ten or more times. The chain links TRBV7-2 to TRBJ2-5; no definite D call. This CDR3 contains 12 residues. The V end was cut by 3 bases, the J end by 4 bases, with 6 bases between. Germline loops: CDR1 SGHTA, CDR2 FQGNSA. CDR3 sequence: CASSLITETQYF. CDR3 nucleotides: TGTGCCAGCAGCTTGATTACAGAGACCCAGTACTTC.

The rearrangement uses TRBV2 and TRBJ2-5; 7 nucleotides line up with TRBD2. CDR3 length: 14 amino acids. V shed 5 bases, J shed 5 bases, and the junction held 8 bases outside the gene matches. Germline CDR1 reads SNHLY; CDR2 reads FYNNEI. The CDR3 DNA reads TGTGCCAGCAGTCTTGGACTAGTGTGGGAGACCCAGTACTTC. It codes for CASSLGLVWETQYF.

The chain's CDR3 is CASSLAGVRGAETQYF. The CDR3, as DNA: TGTGCCAGCAGCTTAGCGGGGGTCCGGGGGGCCGAGACCCAGTACTTC. The chain combines TRBV7-2 with TRBJ2-5; tentative D call: TRBD2 (7 bases). Trimming removed 0 bases at V and 5 bases at J, with 16 bases between. Germline lookup yields CDR1 SGHTA and CDR2 FQGNSA. The CDR3 spans 16 residues.

This clonotype appeared many times. This chain links TRBV20-1 with TRBJ2-1, with a tentative D call TRBD2 (6 bases). Looked up from germline, CDR1 is DFQATT and CDR2 is SNEGSKA (reference sequence). The CDR3 covers 15 residues. V was cut by 1 base and J by 7 bases, with 17 bases left in between. CDR3 bases: TGCAGTGCTAGAGGGGGACTGTGGTTAGGGAATGAGCAGTTCTTC. Translated, it gives CSARGGLWLGNEQFF.

This clonotype came up once. The V call is TRBV12-3 or TRBV12-4, the J call TRBJ1-2; the D gene is possibly TRBD1 (5 bases). The CDR3 has 15 residues. With 3 bases removed from V and 7 bases from J, the gap between germline ends came to 18 bases. Here the CDR3 reads CASSFSTGVVSGYTF. The CDR3 DNA sequence: TGTGCCAGCAGTTTTTCGACGGGGGTAGTTTCTGGCTACACCTTC.

This clonotype was counted between two and nine times. This chain's CDR3 is CASRYTRATEAFF. The CDR3 nucleotides read TGCGCCAGCCGATACACCCGCGCCACTGAAGCTTTCTTT. This rearrangement joins TRBV5-1 to TRBJ1-1; D remains unclear. Germline V lookup: CDR1 SGHRS, CDR2 YFSETQ. The V and J ends lost 7 bases and 4 bases respectively, with 14 bases between them. The CDR3 totals 13 residues. Complete variable domain (other parts from reference TRBV5-1 and TRBJ1-1): KAGVTQTPRYLIKTRGQQVTLSCSPISGHRSVSWYQQTPGQGLQFLFEYFSETQRNKGNFPGRFSGRQFSNSRSEMNVSTLELGDSALYLCASRYTRATEAFFGQGTRLTVV.

This clonotype was seen more than once but under ten times. V usage is TRBV24-1 and J usage is TRBJ1-5; D remains ambiguous. Germline CDR1 KGHDR, CDR2 SFDVKD. The CDR3 totals 13 residues. Trimming took off 5 bases at V and 6 bases at J, with 10 bases between the two ends. The CDR3 DNA reads as TGTGCCACCAGTGGTATAGATATTCAGCCCCAGCATTTT. Its translation: CATSGIDIQPQHF.

The sample holds many counts of this clonotype. The chain uses TRBV10-3 and TRBJ1-5, with 7 bases aligning to TRBD1. Per the germline V gene, CDR1 is ENHRY and CDR2 is SYGVKD. The V segment lost 5 bases and the J segment 4 bases; nucleotides outside the gene matches: 5. This CDR3 has 14 residues. The DNA of the CDR3 is TGTGCCATCAGTACCGGGACAGAGAATCAGCCCCAGCATTTT. This encodes CAISTGTENQPQHF.

This clonotype showed up just a few times. V and J are TRBV6-2 or TRBV6-3 and TRBJ2-3; 11 nucleotides agree with TRBD1. The V segment lost 5 bases and the J segment 3 bases; nucleotides outside the gene matches: 10. From germline, CDR1 is MNHEY and CDR2 SVGEGT. The CDR3 is 17 amino acids. The CDR3 loop reads CASSPLPGQGGTDTQYF. In DNA, the CDR3 is TGTGCCAGCAGTCCGCTTCCGGGACAGGGGGGTACAGATACGCAGTATTTT.